This TCR beta chain was sequenced in a study of tumor-infiltrating lymphocytes in primary liver carcinoma. This clonotype was seen once. Its specificity is unknown. Unsorted bulk tissue (about 18-30 mg) underwent RNA and DNA co-extraction. The study, taken as a whole, reports: Lower overlap was observed for tumor-adjacent and tumor-blood pairs relative to tumor region pairs.

With a constant-region primer, TCR beta cDNA was made from approximately 500 ng of total RNA. It was through three nested multiplex PCR rounds of slightly modified ARM-PCR that TCR beta libraries arose. Two initial PCR rounds of ten to eleven cycles each paired TRBV1-TRBV30 forward primers with a C-beta reverse primer. Each CDR3 protein gets one entry after TCRdb re-called the multiplex PCR reads with MiXCR. The repertoire consists of fewer than 200,000 distinct CDR3 sequences, with around four fifths occurring once and the leading ten covering 15% to 20%. Germline V CDR1 and CDR2: SGHTS, YDEGEE. The CDR3 spans 18 residues.

The chain is built from TRBV5-8 and TRBJ1-5; D unclear. The TCR comes from a man aged 35-49 years with primary liver carcinoma and hepatitis B virus infection. Sequencing was done on a sample of tumor tissue from primary liver carcinoma. The CDR3 DNA is TGTCCGAGCAGCTTGTTCGTGACGGCCGGCTATAGCAATCAGCCCCAGCATTTT. It translates to CPSSLFVTAGYSNQPQHF. Looking up the rest from reference TRBV5-8 and TRBJ1-5 gives the full variable domain: EAGVTQSPTHLIKTRGQQATLRCSPISGHTSVYWYQQALGLGLQFLLWYDEGEERNRGNFPPRFSGRQFPNYSSELNVNALELEDSALYLCPSSLFVTAGYSNQPQHFGDGTRLSIL.